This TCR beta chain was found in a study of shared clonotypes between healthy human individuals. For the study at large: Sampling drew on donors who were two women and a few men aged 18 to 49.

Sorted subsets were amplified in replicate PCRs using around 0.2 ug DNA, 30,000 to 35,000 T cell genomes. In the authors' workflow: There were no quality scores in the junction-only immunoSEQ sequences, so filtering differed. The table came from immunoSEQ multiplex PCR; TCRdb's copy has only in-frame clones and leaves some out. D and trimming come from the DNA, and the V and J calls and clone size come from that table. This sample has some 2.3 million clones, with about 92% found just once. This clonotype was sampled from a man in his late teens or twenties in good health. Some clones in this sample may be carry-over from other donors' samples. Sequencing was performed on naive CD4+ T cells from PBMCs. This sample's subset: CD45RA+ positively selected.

In DNA form, the CDR3 reads TGTGCCAGCAGTCCCCAGGAGGGCCAGTACACCGGGGAGCTGTTTTTT. Translating gives CASSPQEGQYTGELFF. The rearrangement joins TRBV14 to TRBJ2-2, with TRBD2 as a possible D gene (6 bases). Germline CDR1 SGHDN, CDR2 FVKESK. Trimming stripped 6 bases from V and 3 bases from J, with 17 bases between. This CDR3 is built from 16 residues.